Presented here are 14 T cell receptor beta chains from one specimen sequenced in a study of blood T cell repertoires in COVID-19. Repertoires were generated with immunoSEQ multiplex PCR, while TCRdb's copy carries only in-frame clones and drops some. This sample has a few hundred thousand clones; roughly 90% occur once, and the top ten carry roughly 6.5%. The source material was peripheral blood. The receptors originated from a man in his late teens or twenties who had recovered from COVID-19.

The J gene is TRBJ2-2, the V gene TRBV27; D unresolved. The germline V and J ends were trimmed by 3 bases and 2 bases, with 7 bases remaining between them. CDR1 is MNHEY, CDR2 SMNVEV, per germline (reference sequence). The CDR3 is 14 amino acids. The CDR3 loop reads CASSFRRNTGELFF. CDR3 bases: TGTGCCAGCAGTTTTAGGAGAAACACCGGGGAGCTGTTTTTT.

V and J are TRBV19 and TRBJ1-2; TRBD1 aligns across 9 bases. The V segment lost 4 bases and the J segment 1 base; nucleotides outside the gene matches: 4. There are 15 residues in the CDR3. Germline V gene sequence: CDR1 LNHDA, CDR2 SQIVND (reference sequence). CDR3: CASSSGDRVNYGYTF. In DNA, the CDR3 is TGTGCCAGTAGTAGCGGGGACAGGGTTAACTATGGCTACACCTTC.

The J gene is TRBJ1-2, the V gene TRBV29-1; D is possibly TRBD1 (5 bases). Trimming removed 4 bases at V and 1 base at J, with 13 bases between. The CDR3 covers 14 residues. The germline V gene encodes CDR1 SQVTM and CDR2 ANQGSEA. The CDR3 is CSVAGGTLNYGYTF. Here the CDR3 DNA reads TGCAGCGTTGCGGGAGGGACCCTTAACTATGGCTACACCTTC.

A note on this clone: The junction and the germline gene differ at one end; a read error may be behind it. CDR3 residues: CASSSSLGETQYF. As DNA, the CDR3 is TGTGCTAGCAGCTCCTCTCTAGGAGAGACCCAGTACTTC. The V and J genes are TRBV7-7 and TRBJ2-5; no clear D. The length of the CDR3 is 13 residues. CDR1 SSHAT and CDR2 FNYEAQ come from the germline V gene (reference sequence).

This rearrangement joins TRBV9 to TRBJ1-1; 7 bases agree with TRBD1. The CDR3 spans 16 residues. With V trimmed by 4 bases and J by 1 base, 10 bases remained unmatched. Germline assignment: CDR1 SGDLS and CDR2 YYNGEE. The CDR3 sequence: CASSMGQPISNTEAFF. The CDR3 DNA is TGTGCCAGCAGCATGGGACAGCCGATATCGAACACTGAAGCTTTCTTT.

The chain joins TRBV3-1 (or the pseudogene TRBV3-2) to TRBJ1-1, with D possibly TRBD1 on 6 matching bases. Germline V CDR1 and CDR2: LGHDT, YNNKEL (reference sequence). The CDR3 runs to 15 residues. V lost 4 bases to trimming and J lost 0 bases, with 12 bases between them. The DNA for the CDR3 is TGTGCCAGCAGCCTCGGACAGAATTTGAACACTGAAGCTTTCTTT. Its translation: CASSLGQNLNTEAFF.

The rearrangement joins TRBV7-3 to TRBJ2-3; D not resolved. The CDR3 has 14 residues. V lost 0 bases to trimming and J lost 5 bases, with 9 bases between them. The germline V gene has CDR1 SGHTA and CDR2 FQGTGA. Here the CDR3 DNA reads TGTGCCAGCAGCTTAACAACCGGTCGAGATACGCAGTATTTT. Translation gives CASSLTTGRDTQYF.

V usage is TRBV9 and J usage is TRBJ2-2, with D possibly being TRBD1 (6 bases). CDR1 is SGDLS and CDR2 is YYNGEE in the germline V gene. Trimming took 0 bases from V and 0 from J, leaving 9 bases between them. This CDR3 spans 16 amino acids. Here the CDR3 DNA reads TGTGCCAGCAGCGTAGCTGAGGGGGCGAACACCGGGGAGCTGTTTTTT. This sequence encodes CASSVAEGANTGELFF.

The CDR3: CASRNPQVNQPQHF. Written as DNA, the CDR3 is TGTGCCAGCAGGAACCCACAGGTCAATCAGCCCCAGCATTTT. This sequence joins TRBV6-5 and TRBJ1-5; tentatively, D is TRBD1 (5 bases). CDR1 and CDR2 from the germline V gene are MNHEY and SVGAGI. V was shortened by 6 bases and J by 3 bases, with 12 bases between the two germline ends. The CDR3 has 14 amino acids.

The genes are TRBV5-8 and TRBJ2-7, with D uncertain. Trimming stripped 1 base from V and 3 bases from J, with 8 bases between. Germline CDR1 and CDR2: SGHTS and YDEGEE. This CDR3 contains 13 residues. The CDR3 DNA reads TGTGCCAGCAGCTTGTACTCATACTACGAGCAGTACTTC. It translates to CASSLYSYYEQYF.

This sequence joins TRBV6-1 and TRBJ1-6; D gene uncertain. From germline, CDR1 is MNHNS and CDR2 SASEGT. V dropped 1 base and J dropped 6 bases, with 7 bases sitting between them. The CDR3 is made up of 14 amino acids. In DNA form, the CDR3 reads TGTGCCAGCAGTGAAGGCCAGATTAATTCACCCCTCCACTTT. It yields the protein CASSEGQINSPLHF.

The CDR3 sequence is CASSLDRGSNQPQHF. CDR3 nucleotide sequence: TGCGCCAGCAGCCTGGACAGGGGCAGCAATCAGCCCCAGCATTTT. V usage is TRBV5-1 and J usage is TRBJ1-5; 9 bases match TRBD1. This CDR3 comprises 15 residues. CDR1 and CDR2 from the germline V gene are SGHRS and YFSETQ. V was pared by 4 bases and J by 1 base, with 3 bases of the junction left unmatched.

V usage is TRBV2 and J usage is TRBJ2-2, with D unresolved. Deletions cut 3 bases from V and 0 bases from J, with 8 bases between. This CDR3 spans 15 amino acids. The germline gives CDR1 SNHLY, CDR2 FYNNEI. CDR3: CASSEQDTNTGELFF. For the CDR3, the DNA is TGTGCCAGCAGTGAGCAGGATACGAACACCGGGGAGCTGTTTTTT.

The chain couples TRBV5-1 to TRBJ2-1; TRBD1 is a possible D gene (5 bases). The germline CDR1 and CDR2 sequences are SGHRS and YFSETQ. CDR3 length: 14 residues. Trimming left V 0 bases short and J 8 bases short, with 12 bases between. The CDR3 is CASSLEGPRYEQFF. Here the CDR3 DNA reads TGCGCCAGCAGCTTGGAGGGGCCTCGGTATGAGCAGTTCTTC.